Each of the 6 T cell receptor beta chains below was sequenced from the same sample in a study of CD8+ T cells in alopecia areata. It was cDNA, reverse transcribed from extracted RNA, that served as the sequencing template. The assay was immunoSEQ multiplex PCR, and TCRdb's table has in-frame clones only and misses some. The sample carries some 96,000 clones, about 58% recorded once. Sample treatment: oral pan-JAK inhibitor, 5-10 mg twice daily. The material sequenced was CD8+ T cells sorted from blood, taken at week 4, from a patient treated with tofacitinib. All receptors come from a human donor with alopecia areata.

The chain joins TRBV25-1 to TRBJ2-1, with D hard to call. Germline assignment: CDR1 MGHDK and CDR2 SYGVNS. Trimming cost V 0 bases and J 7 bases, with 4 bases left between them. This CDR3 is 12 amino acids long. The CDR3 sequence is CASSEYRNEQFF. In DNA, the CDR3 is TGTGCCAGCAGTGAATACAGGAATGAGCAGTTCTTC.

This rearrangement joins TRBV9 to TRBJ2-1; D possibly corresponds to TRBD1 (5 bases). The V gene's germline CDR1 is SGDLS and CDR2 YYNGEE. V lost 0 bases to trimming and J lost 5 bases, with 12 bases between them. The CDR3 has 15 residues. This CDR3 reads CASSVVQGVDNEQFF. CDR3 coding DNA: TGTGCCAGCAGCGTAGTCCAGGGCGTCGACAATGAGCAGTTCTTC.

The chain recombines TRBV5-1 with TRBJ2-1; TRBD2 might be the D (5 bases). V lost 3 bases to trimming and J lost 10 bases, with 11 bases between them. Germline CDR1 is SGHRS and CDR2 is YFSETQ. This CDR3 region has 12 residues. CDR3 bases: TGCGCCAGCAGCTCCCGAGCGGAGGAGCAGTTCTTC. It yields the protein CASSSRAEEQFF. Full variable domain (remainder filled in from reference TRBV5-1 and TRBJ2-1): KAGVTQTPRYLIKTRGQQVTLSCSPISGHRSVSWYQQTPGQGLQFLFEYFSETQRNKGNFPGRFSGRQFSNSRSEMNVSTLELGDSALYLCASSSRAEEQFFGPGTRLTVL.

The chain uses TRBV6-6 and TRBJ1-1, with D hard to call. V was shortened by 2 bases and J by 7 bases, with 11 bases between the two germline ends. The CDR3 is 13 residues long. The germline gives CDR1 MNHNY, CDR2 SVGAGI (reference sequence). CDR3 coding DNA: TGTGCCAGCAGTTACCCCGGGGATAATGAAGCTTTCTTT. Protein product: CASSYPGDNEAFF.

This clone was seen a handful of times. The V gene is TRBV2, the J gene TRBJ2-3; D unclear. This CDR3 spans 18 amino acids. The V gene lost 0 bases and the J gene lost 1 base, with 17 bases spanning the gap. Per the germline V gene, CDR1 is SNHLY and CDR2 is FYNNEI. In DNA form, the CDR3 reads TGTGCCAGCAGTGAAGCGACGACTTGGGTTGCGGGCACAGATACGCAGTATTTT. Translation: CASSEATTWVAGTDTQYF.

A few counts support this clone. The gene calls are TRBV4-1 and TRBJ2-3, with 10 positions matching TRBD2. V shed 1 base and J 3 bases; nucleotides not matched to a gene: 4. The CDR3 has 16 residues. Germline V gives CDR1 MGHRA, CDR2 YSYEKL. The chain's CDR3 is CASSQVRLAGTDTQYF. DNA of the CDR3: TGCGCCAGCAGCCAAGTGAGACTAGCGGGTACAGATACGCAGTATTTT.